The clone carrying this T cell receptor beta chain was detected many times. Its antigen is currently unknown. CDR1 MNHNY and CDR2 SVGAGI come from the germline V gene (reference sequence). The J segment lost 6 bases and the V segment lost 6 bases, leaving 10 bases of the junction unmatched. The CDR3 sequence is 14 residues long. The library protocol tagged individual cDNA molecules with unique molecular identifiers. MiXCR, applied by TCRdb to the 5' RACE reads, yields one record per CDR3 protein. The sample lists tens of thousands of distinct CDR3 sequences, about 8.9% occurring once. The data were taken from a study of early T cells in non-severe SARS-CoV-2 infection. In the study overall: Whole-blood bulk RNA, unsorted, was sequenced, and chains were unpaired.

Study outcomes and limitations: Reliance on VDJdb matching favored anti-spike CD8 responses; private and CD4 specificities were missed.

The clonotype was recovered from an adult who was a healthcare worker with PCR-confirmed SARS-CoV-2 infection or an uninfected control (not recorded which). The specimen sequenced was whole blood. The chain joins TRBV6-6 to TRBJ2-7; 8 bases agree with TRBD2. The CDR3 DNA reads TGTGCCAGCAGCGTACTAGCGGTCTCCGGCGAGCAGTACTTC. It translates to CASSVLAVSGEQYF.